This TCR beta chain came from a study of Graves' ophthalmopathy and Graves' hyperthyroidism. RNA transcripts served as template for amplifying TCR beta CDR3 sequences. HTBI-primed RT-PCR formed the first round, and a multiplex PCR formed the second. Using its own MiXCR run on the multiplex PCR reads, TCRdb lists one record per CDR3 protein. The table lists 150,000 to 200,000 distinct CDR3 sequences, around 39% of them singletons. Diagnosis used clinical symptoms, serum thyroxine, TRAb, thyroid ultrasound and orbital computed tomography. This clonotype showed up many times. Unmatched junction bases numbered 6, after V lost 2 bases and J lost 5 bases. Per the germline V gene, CDR1 is KGHSH and CDR2 is LQKENI. CDR3 size: 16 residues.

The material sequenced was peripheral blood. The origin of this receptor is a man between 25 and 39 years old with Graves' ophthalmopathy. The chain recombines TRBV18 with TRBJ2-2, with TRBD2 matching over 9 bases. The CDR3 region is CASSPFLAGRTGELFF. CDR3 in DNA: TGTGCCAGCTCACCATTTCTAGCGGGAAGGACCGGGGAGCTGTTTTTT.